The sequence of this TCR beta chain was determined in a study of PD-1 blockade in classical Hodgkin lymphoma. The V gene end was trimmed by 7 bases and the J gene end by 4 bases; junction bases not matched to a gene: 3. Germline-derived CDR1 and CDR2 are MNHEY and SVGAGI. The CDR3 is 12 residues long. Study-level points and caveats: Some patients started nivolumab under 1 year after ASCT, and they were excluded. The repertoire differences lack a defined cause, possibly disease activity or prior therapy.

Libraries were prepared by immunoSEQ multiplex PCR; TCRdb keeps only in-frame clonotypes and omits some of them. The data contain approximately 60,000 clones, approximately 90% of them singletons. All trial patients relapsed after autologous stem cell transplantation. Classification of best responses gave complete response, partial response or progressive disease. As concerns this clone: Its antigen is as yet unknown.

Specimen: peripheral blood mononuclear cells (PBMCs), collected at baseline. The receptor's source is a human donor with classical Hodgkin lymphoma. V is TRBV6-5 and J is TRBJ1-2, with 7 bases lining up with TRBD1. CDR3 bases: TGTGCCAGCAACGACAGGGCCTATGGCTACACCTTC. This encodes CASNDRAYGYTF.